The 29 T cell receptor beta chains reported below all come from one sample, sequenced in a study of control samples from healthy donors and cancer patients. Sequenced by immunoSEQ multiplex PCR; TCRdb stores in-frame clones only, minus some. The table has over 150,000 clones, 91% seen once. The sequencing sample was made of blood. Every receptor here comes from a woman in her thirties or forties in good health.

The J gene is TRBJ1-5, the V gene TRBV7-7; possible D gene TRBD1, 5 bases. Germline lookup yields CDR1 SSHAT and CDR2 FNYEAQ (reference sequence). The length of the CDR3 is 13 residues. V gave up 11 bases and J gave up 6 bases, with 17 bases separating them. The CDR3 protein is CADSDRGGQPQHF. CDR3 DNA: TGTGCCGACTCTGACAGAGGCGGTCAGCCCCAGCATTTT.

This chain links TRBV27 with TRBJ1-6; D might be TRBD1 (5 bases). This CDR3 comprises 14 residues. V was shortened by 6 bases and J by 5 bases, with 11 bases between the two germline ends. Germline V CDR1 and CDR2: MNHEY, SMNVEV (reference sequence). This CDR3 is CASSLRVNNSPLHF. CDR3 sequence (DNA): TGTGCCAGCAGCCTCAGGGTAAATAATTCACCCCTCCACTTT.

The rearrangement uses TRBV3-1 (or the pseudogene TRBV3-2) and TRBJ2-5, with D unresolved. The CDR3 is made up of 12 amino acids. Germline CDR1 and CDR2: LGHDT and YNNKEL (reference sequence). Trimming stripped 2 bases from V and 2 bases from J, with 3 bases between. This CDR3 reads CASSQMQETQYF. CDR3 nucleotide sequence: TGTGCCAGCAGCCAAATGCAAGAGACCCAGTACTTC.

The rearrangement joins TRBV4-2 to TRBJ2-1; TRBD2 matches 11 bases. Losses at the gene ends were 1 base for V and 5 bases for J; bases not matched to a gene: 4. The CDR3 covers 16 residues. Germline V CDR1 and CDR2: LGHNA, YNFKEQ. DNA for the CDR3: TGTGCCAGCAGCCAAGGAAATAGCGGGGGGGACAATGAGCAGTTCTTC. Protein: CASSQGNSGGDNEQFF.

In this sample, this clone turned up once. The CDR3 here is CASSQDDMNTEAFF. CDR3 DNA sequence: TGCGCCAGCAGCCAAGACGACATGAACACTGAAGCTTTCTTT. The chain joins TRBV4-1 to TRBJ1-1, with D hard to call. The V and J ends lost 0 bases and 0 bases respectively, with 5 bases between them. Germline CDR1 MGHRA, CDR2 YSYEKL. This CDR3 has 14 amino acids.

The CDR3 DNA reads TGTGCCAGCACCCCATGGTCCTATAATTCACCCCTCCACTTT. This sequence encodes CASTPWSYNSPLHF. The rearrangement uses TRBV6-2 or TRBV6-3 and TRBJ1-6; D is unclear. CDR1 MNHEY and CDR2 SVGEGT come from the germline V gene. The CDR3 has 14 residues. V shed 7 bases and J shed 1 base, with 8 bases lying between them.

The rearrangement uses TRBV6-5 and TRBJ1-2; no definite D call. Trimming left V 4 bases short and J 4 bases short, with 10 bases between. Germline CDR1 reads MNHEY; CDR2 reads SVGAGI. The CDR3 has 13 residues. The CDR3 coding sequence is TGTGCCAGCAGTTTAGGACGGGTCTATGGCTACACCTTC. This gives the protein CASSLGRVYGYTF.

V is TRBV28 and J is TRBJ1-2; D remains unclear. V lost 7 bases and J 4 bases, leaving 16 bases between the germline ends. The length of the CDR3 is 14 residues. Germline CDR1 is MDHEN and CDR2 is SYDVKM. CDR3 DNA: TGTGCCAGCATCCCTTTTGGGCAGTTCTATGGCTACACCTTC. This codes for CASIPFGQFYGYTF.

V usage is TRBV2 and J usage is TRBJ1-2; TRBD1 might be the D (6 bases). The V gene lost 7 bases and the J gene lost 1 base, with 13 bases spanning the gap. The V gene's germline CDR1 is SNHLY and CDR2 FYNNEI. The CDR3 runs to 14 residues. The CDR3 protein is CASKENRDNYGYTF. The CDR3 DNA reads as TGTGCCAGCAAGGAAAACAGGGATAACTATGGCTACACCTTC.

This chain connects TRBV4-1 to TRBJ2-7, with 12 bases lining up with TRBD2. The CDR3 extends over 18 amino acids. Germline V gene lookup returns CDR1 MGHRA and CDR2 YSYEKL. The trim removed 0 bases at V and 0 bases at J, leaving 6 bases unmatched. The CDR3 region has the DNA TGCGCCAGCAGCCAAGAACCTAGCGGGGGGGAGAGCTCCTACGAGCAGTACTTC. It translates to CASSQEPSGGESSYEQYF.

This CDR3 is CASSYKRDREYFGTGELFF. CDR3 DNA sequence: TGTGCCAGCAGCTACAAACGGGACAGGGAGTATTTTGGTACCGGGGAGCTGTTTTTT. The chain joins TRBV6-7 to TRBJ2-2; TRBD1 agrees at 9 bases. TRBV6-7 is treated as an ORF (open reading frame) with a function not yet certain. V was pared by 6 bases and J by 5 bases, with 19 bases of the junction left unmatched. There are 19 residues in the CDR3.

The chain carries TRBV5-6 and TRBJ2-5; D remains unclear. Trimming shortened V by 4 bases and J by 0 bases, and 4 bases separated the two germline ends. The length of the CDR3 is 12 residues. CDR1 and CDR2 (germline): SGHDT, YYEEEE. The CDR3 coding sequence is TGTGCCAGCAGCACGAACCAAGAGACCCAGTACTTC. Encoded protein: CASSTNQETQYF. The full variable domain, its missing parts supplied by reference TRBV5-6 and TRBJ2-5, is DAGVTQSPTHLIKTRGQQVTLRCSPKSGHDTVSWYQQALGQGPQFIFQYYEEEERQRGNFPDRFSGHQFPNYSSELNVNALLLGDSALYLCASSTNQETQYFGPGTRLLVL.

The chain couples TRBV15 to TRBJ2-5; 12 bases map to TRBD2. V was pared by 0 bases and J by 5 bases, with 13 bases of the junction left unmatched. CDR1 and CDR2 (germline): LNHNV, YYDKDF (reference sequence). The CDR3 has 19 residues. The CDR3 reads CATSRDTIPPSGGAETQYF. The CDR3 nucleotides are TGTGCCACCAGCAGAGATACAATCCCGCCTAGCGGGGGGGCGGAGACCCAGTACTTC.

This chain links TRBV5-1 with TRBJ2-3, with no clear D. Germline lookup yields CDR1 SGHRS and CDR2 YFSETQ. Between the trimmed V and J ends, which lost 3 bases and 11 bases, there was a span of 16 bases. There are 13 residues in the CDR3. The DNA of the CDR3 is TGCGCCAGCAGCTCCGCCCTCCCCTCAGAGCAGTATTTT. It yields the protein CASSSALPSEQYF.

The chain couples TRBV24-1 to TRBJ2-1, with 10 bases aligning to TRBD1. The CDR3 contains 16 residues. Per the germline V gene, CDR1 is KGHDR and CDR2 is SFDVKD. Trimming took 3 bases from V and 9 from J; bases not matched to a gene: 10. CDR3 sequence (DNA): TGTGCCACCAGTGATCCCGGGACAGGGGATAGTTCTGAGCAGTTCTTC. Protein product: CATSDPGTGDSSEQFF.

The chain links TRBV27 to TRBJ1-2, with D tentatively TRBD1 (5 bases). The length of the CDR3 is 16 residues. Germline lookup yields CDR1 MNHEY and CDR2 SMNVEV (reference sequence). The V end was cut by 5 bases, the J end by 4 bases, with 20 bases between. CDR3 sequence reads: CASSPSGGEEFYGYTF. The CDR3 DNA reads TGTGCCAGCAGTCCCTCTGGGGGGGAAGAGTTCTATGGCTACACCTTC.

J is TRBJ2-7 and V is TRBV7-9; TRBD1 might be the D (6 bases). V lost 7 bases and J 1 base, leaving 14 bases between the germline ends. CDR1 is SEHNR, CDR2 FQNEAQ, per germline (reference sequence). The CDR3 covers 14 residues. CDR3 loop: CASNSQGFSYEQYF. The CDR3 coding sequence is TGTGCCAGCAATAGCCAGGGGTTTTCCTACGAGCAGTACTTC.

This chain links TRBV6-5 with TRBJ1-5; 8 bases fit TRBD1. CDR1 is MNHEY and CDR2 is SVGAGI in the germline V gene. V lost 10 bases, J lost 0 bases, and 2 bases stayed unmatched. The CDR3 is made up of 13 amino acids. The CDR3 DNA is TGTGCCACTGGGACAGGTAGCAATCAGCCCCAGCATTTT. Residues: CATGTGSNQPQHF.

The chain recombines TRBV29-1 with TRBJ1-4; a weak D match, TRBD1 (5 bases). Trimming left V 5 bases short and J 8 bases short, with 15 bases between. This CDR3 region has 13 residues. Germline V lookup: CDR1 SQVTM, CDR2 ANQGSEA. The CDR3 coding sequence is TGCAGCGTTCATTTCAGGGATAGGGAAAAACTGTTTTTT. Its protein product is CSVHFRDREKLFF.

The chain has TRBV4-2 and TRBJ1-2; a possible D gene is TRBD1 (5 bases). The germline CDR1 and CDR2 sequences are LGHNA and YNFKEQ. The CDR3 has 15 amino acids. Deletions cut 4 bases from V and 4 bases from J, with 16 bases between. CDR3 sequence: CASSPLAGSPYGYTF. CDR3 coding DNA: TGTGCCAGCAGCCCCCTGGCAGGGAGTCCCTATGGCTACACCTTC.

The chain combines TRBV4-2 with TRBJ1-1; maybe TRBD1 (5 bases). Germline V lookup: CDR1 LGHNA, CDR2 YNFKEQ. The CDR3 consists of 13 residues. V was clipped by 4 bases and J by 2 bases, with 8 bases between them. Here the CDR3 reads CASSRDRNTEAFF. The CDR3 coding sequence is TGTGCCAGCAGCCGTGACAGAAACACTGAAGCTTTCTTT.

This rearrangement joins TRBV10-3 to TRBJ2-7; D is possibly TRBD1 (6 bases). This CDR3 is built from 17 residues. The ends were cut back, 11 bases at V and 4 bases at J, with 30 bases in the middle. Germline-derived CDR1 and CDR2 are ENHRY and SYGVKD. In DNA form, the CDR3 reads TGTGCCTTACCAGGACAGCGTGTAAGCAAGGGTTCTTACGAGCAGTACTTC. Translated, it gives CALPGQRVSKGSYEQYF.

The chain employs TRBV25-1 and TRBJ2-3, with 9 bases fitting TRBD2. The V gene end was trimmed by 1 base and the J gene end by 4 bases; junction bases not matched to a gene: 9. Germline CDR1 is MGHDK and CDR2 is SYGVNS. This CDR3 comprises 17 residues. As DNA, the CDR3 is TGTGCCAGCAGTGAATTAGTTGGCGGGGGGGCCGCAGATACGCAGTATTTT. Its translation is CASSELVGGGAADTQYF.

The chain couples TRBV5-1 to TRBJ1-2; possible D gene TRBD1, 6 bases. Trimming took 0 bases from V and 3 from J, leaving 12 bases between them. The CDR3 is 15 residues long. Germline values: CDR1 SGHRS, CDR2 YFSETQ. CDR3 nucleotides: TGCGCCAGCAGCTTGGGTACCAGGGGAGACTATGGCTACACCTTC. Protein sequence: CASSLGTRGDYGYTF.

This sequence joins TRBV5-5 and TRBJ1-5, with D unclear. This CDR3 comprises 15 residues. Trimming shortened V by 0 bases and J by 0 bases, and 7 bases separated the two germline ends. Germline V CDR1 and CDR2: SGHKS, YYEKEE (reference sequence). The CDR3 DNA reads TGTGCCAGCAGCTTGGGCCCTTATAGCAATCAGCCCCAGCATTTT. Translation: CASSLGPYSNQPQHF.

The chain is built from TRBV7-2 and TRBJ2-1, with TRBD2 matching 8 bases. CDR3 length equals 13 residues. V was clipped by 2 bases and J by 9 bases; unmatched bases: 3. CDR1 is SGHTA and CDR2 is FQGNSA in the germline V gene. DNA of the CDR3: TGTGCCAGCAGCTTATACGGGGGGGGTGAGCAGTTCTTC. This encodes CASSLYGGGEQFF.

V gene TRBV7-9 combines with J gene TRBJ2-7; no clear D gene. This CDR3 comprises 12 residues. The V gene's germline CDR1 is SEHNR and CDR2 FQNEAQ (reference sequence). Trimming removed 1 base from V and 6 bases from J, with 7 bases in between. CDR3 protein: CASSLGAVEQYF. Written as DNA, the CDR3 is TGTGCCAGCAGCTTAGGGGCAGTCGAGCAGTACTTC.

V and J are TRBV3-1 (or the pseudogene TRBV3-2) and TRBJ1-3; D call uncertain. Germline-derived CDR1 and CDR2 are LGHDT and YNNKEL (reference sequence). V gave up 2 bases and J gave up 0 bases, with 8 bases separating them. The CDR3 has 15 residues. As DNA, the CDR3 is TGTGCCAGCAGCCAAAACACGCTCTCTGGAAACACCATATATTTT. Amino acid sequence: CASSQNTLSGNTIYF.

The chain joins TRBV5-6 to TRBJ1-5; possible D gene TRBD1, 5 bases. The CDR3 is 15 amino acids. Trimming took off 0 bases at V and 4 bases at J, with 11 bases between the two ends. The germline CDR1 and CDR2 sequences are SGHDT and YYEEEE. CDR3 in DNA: TGTGCCAGCAGCTTGGGCCCCAGGGAGAATCAGCCCCAGCATTTT. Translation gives CASSLGPRENQPQHF.